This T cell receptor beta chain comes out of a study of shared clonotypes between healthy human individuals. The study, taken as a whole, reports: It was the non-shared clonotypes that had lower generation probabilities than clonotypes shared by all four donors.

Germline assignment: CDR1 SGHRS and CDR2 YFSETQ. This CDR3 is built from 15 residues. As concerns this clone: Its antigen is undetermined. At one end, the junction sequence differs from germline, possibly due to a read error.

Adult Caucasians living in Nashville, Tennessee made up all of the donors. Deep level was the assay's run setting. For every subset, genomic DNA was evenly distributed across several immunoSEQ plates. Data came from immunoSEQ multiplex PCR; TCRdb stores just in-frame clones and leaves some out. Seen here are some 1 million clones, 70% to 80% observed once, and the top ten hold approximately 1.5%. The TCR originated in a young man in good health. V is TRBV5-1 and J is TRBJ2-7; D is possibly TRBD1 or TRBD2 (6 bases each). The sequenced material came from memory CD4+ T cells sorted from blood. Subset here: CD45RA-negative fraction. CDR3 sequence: CASSLVPGGQYGQYF. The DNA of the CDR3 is TGCGCCAGCAGCTTGGTCCCTGGGGGGCAATACGGGCAGTACTTC.